Each of the 2 T cell receptor beta chains below was sequenced from the same sample in a study of shared clonotypes between healthy human individuals. TCRdb keeps only in-frame clones here, not all; method: immunoSEQ multiplex PCR. This sample has hundreds of thousands of clones, with approximately 79% found just once. Sequenced sample: memory CD4+ T cells sorted from blood. Subset denoted: CD45RA-negative fraction. The source of these receptors is a woman younger than 45 in good health.

Of note for this clone: At one end, the junction sequence differs from germline, possibly due to a read error. The chain is built from TRBV10-3 and TRBJ2-1, with D possibly TRBD2 on 5 matching bases. Germline-derived CDR1 and CDR2 are ENHRY and SYGVKD. CDR3 length: 15 amino acids. The CDR3 DNA reads TGTGCCATCAGGGGATCTACGGGAAGCCTGGATGAGCTGTTCTTC. This gives the protein CAIRGSTGSLDELFF.

The J gene is TRBJ2-7, the V gene TRBV6-5; 8 bases match TRBD2. The V and J ends lost 7 bases and 3 bases, in that order; junction bases with no gene match: 8. The length of the CDR3 is 14 residues. CDR1 is MNHEY and CDR2 is SVGAGI in the germline V gene. The CDR3 loop reads CASTGRETGYEQYF. As DNA, the CDR3 is TGTGCCAGCACCGGGAGGGAGACCGGCTACGAGCAGTACTTC.